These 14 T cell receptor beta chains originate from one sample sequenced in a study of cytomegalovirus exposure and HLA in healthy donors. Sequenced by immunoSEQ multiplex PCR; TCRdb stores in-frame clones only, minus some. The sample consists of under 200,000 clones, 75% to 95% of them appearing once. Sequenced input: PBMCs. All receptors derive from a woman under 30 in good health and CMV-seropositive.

The CDR3 spells CAWRGGGEPYEQYF. DNA for the CDR3: TGTGCCTGGAGGGGGGGTGGAGAGCCCTACGAGCAGTACTTC. The genes are TRBV30 and TRBJ2-7; weak D call: TRBD2 (6 bases). Between the trimmed V and J ends, which lost 3 bases and 2 bases, there was a span of 14 bases. This CDR3 contains 14 residues. Germline values: CDR1 GTSNPN, CDR2 SVGIG (reference sequence).

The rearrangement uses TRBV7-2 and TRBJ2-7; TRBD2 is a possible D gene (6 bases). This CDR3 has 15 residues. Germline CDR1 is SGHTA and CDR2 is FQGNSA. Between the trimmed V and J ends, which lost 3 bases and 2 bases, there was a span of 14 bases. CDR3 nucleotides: TGTGCCAGCAGCTTTGAGGGCAAGCGGGCCTACGAGCAGTACTTC. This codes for CASSFEGKRAYEQYF.

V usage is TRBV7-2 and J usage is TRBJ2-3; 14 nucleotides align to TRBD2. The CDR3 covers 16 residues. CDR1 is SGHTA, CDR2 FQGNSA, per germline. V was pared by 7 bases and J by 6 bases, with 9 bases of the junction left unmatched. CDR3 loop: CASTLRLAGGLDTQYF. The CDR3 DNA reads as TGTGCCAGCACCCTCCGACTAGCGGGAGGGCTGGATACGCAGTATTTT. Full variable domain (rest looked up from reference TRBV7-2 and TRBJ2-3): GAGVSQSPSNKVTEKGKDVELRCDPISGHTALYWYRQSLGQGLEFLIYFQGNSAPDKSGLPSDRFSAERTGGSVSTLTIQRTQQEDSAVYLCASTLRLAGGLDTQYFGPGTRLTVL.

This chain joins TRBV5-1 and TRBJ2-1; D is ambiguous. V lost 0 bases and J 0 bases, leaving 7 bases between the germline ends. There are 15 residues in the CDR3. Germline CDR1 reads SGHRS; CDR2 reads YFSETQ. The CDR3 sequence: CASSLDWSSYNEQFF. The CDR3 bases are TGCGCCAGCAGCTTGGACTGGAGCTCCTACAATGAGCAGTTCTTC.

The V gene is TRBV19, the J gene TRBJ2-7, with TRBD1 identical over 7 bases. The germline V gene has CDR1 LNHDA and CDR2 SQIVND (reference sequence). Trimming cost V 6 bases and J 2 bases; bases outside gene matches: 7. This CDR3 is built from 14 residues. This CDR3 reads CASSRTGATYEQYF. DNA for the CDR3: TGTGCCAGTAGCAGGACAGGAGCCACCTACGAGCAGTACTTC.

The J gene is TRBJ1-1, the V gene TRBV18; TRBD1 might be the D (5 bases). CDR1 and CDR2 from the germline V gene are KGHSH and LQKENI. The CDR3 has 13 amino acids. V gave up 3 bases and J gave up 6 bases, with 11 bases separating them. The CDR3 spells CASSPQGTAEAFF. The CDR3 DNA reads TGTGCCAGCTCACCTCAGGGAACAGCTGAAGCTTTCTTT.

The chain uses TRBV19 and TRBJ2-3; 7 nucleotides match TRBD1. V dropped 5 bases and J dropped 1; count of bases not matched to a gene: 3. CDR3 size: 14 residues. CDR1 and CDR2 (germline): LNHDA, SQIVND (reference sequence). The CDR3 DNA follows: TGTGCCAGTAGTCCAGGGACAGGCACAGATACGCAGTATTTT. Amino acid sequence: CASSPGTGTDTQYF. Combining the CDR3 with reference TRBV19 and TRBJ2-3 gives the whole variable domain DGGITQSPKYLFRKEGQNVTLSCEQNLNHDAMYWYRQDPGQGLRLIYYSQIVNDFQKGDIAEGYSVSREKKESFPLTVTSAQKNPTAFYLCASSPGTGTDTQYFGPGTRLTVL.

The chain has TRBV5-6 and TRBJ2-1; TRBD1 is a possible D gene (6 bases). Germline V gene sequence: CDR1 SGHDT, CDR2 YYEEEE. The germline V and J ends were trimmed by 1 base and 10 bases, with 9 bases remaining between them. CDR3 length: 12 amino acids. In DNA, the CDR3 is TGTGCCAGCAGCTTGATGAGGGGGGAGCAGTTCTTC. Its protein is CASSLMRGEQFF.

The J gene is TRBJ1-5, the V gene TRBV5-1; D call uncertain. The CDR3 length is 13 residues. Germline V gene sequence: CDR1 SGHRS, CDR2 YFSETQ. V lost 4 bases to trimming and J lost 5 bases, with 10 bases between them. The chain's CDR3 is CASSPEGHQPQHF. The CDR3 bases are TGCGCCAGCAGCCCGGAGGGCCATCAGCCCCAGCATTTT.

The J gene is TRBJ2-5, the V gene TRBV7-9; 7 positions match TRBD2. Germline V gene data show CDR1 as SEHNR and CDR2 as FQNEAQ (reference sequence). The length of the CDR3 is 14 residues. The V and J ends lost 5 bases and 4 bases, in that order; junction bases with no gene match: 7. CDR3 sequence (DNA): TGTGCCAGCAGCCTCGGGGCGGGAGTAGAGACCCAGTACTTC. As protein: CASSLGAGVETQYF.

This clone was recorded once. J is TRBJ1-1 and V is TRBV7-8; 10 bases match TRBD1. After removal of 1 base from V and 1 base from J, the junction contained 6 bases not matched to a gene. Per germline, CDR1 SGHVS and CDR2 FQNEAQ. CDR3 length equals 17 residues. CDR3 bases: TGTGCCAGCAGCTTAGGGACAGGGGGTCGACCGAACACTGAAGCTTTCTTT. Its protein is CASSLGTGGRPNTEAFF.

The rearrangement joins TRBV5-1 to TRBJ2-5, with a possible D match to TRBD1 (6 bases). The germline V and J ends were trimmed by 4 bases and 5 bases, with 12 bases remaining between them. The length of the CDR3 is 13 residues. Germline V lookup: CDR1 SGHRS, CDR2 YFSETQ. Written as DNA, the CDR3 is TGCGCCAGCAGCCCTACAGGGCAGGAGACCCAGTACTTC. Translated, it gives CASSPTGQETQYF.

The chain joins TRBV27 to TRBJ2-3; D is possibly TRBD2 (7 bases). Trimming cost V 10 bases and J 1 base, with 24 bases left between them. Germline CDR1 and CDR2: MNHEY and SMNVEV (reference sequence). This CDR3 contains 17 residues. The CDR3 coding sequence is TGTGCCACCAGCCAGAGAGGGGGAGGGGGAGGCACAGATACGCAGTATTTT. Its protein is CATSQRGGGGGTDTQYF.

The CDR3 DNA is TGTGCCACCAGCAGAGAGGACGGGATTCCTTATGGCTACACCTTC. This sequence encodes CATSREDGIPYGYTF. The J gene is TRBJ1-2, the V gene TRBV15; D gene uncertain. Trimming cost V 0 bases and J 5 bases, with 13 bases left between them. This CDR3 has 15 amino acids. The germline V gene encodes CDR1 LNHNV and CDR2 YYDKDF (reference sequence).